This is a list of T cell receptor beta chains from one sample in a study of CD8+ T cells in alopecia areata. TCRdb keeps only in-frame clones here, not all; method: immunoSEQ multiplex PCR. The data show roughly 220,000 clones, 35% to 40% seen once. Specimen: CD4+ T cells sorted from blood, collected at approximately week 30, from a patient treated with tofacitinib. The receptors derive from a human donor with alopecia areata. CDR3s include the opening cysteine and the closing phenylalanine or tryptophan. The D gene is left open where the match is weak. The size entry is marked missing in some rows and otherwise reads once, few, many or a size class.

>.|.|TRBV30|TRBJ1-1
CAWSVFRDTEAFF
TGTGCCTGGAGTGTTTTCAGGGACACTGAAGCTTTCTTT
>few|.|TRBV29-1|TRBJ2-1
CSVDRGAYNEQFF
TGCAGCGTTGACAGGGGGGCCTACAATGAGCAGTTCTTC
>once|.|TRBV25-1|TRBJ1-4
CASSEPPTNEKLFF
TGTGCCAGCAGTGAGCCCCCTACTAATGAAAAACTGTTTTTT
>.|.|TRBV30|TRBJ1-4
CAWSFAGVVNEKLFF
TGTGCCTGGAGTTTTGCAGGGGTAGTTAATGAAAAACTGTTTTTT
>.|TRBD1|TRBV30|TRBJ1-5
CAWSGGTGTQPQHF
TGTGCCTGGAGTGGAGGGACAGGGACTCAGCCCCAGCATTTT
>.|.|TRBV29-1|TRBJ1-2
CSAASGSSYGYTF
TGCAGCGCCGCCTCGGGGAGTTCCTATGGCTACACCTTC
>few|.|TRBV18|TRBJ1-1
CASSRAQDTEAFF
TGTGCCAGCTCACGGGCCCAGGACACTGAAGCTTTCTTT
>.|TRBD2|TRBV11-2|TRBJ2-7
CASSLRAGLGYEQYF
TGTGCCAGCAGCTTACGAGCGGGGCTCGGCTACGAGCAGTACTTC
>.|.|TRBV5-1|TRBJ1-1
CASSAEQGSEAFF
TGCGCCAGCAGCGCGGAACAGGGTTCTGAAGCTTTCTTT
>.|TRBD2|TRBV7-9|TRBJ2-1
CASSLLASGGAINEQFF
TGTGCCAGCAGCTTATTGGCTAGCGGGGGGGCGATCAATGAGCAGTTCTTC
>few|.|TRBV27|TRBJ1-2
CASSPPAGLYTF
TGTGCCAGCAGTCCACCCGCAGGGCTCTACACCTTC
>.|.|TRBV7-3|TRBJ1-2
CASSSNQGSGYTF
TGTGCCAGCAGCTCGAACCAGGGTTCTGGCTACACCTTC
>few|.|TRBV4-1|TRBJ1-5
CASSQAYRDGRNQPQHF
TGCGCCAGCAGCCAGGCATACCGGGACGGCCGCAATCAGCCCCAGCATTTT
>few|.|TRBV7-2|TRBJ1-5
CASSLVVEVNQPQHF
TGTGCCAGCAGCTTAGTGGTGGAGGTCAATCAGCCCCAGCATTTT
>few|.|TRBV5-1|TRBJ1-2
CASSFDNYGYTF
TGCGCCAGCAGCTTTGATAACTATGGCTACACCTTC
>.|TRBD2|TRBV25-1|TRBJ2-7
CASREGAGVGEYEQYF
TGTGCCAGCAGGGAGGGAGCGGGAGTTGGGGAGTACGAGCAGTACTTC
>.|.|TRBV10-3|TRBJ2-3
CAISVGQSTDTQYF
TGTGCCATCAGTGTAGGACAGAGCACAGATACGCAGTATTTT
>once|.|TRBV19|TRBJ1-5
CASTPQVNGQPQHF
TGTGCCAGTACCCCCCAGGTAAATGGTCAGCCCCAGCATTTT
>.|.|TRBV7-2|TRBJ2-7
CASSPKRGDSSYEQYF
TGTGCCAGCAGCCCCAAAAGGGGGGATAGCTCCTACGAGCAGTACTTC
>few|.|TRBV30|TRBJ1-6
CACTRQSSYNSPLHF
TGTGCCTGCACTCGACAGAGCTCCTATAATTCACCCCTCCACTTT
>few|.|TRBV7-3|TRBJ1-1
CASSLSGFNTEAFF
TGTGCCAGCAGCTTATCAGGGTTTAACACTGAAGCTTTCTTT
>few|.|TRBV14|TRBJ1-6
CASSQAVPGSPLHF
TGTGCCAGCAGCCAAGCTGTGCCGGGTTCACCCCTCCACTTT
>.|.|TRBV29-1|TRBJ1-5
CSVGEDFFSNQPQHF
TGCAGCGTCGGTGAGGACTTTTTCAGCAATCAGCCCCAGCATTTT
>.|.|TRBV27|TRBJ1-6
CASSTYSSPLHF
TGTGCCAGCAGTACTTATAGCTCACCCCTCCACTTT
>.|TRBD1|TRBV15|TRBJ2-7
CATSIGTGIVYEQYF
TGTGCCACCAGCATAGGGACAGGCATAGTCTACGAGCAGTACTTC
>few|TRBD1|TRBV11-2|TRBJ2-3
CASSLLGQGMDTQYF
TGTGCCAGCAGCTTACTGGGACAGGGTATGGATACGCAGTATTTT
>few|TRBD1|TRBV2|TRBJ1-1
CASIRDRAEAFF
TGTGCCAGCATACGGGACAGGGCTGAAGCTTTCTTT
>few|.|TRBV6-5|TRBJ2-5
CASSSRGTQYF
TGTGCCAGCAGTTCTCGGGGGACCCAGTACTTC
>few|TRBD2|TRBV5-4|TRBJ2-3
CASAGGGTDTQYF
TGTGCCAGCGCGGGGGGAGGAACAGATACGCAGTATTTT
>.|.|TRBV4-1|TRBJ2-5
CASSPPLSRQETQYF
TGCGCCAGCAGTCCCCCCCTCTCGCGGCAAGAGACCCAGTACTTC
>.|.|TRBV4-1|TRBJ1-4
CASTPLGNTGEKLFF
TGCGCCAGCACCCCCTTGGGGAATACGGGTGAAAAACTGTTTTTT
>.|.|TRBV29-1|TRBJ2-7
CSVGAGYDEQYF
TGCAGCGTTGGCGCAGGGTACGACGAGCAGTACTTC
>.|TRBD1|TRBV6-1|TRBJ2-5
CASSDPGQGKETQYF
TGTGCCAGCAGTGACCCTGGACAGGGAAAAGAGACCCAGTACTTC
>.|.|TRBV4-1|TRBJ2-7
CASRETPQRGEQYF
TGCGCCAGCAGGGAGACCCCACAAAGGGGCGAGCAGTACTTC
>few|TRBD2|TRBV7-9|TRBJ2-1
CASSPGTSGYNEQFF
TGTGCCAGCAGCCCGGGGACTAGCGGCTACAATGAGCAGTTCTTC
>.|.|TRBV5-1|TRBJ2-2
CASSLASRGTNTGELFF
TGCGCCAGCAGCTTGGCGAGTCGGGGTACGAACACCGGGGAGCTGTTTTTT
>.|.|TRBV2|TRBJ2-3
CASSLSLGTDTQYF
TGTGCCAGCAGCCTATCACTAGGGACAGATACGCAGTATTTT
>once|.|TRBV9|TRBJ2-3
CASSVATTISTDTQYF
TGTGCCAGCAGCGTAGCTACTACGATTAGCACAGATACGCAGTATTTT